These 2 T cell receptor beta chains originate from one sample sequenced in a study of T cell responses to AZD1222 COVID-19 vaccine. The protocol was immunoSEQ multiplex PCR, while the TCRdb copy is restricted to in-frame clones and leaves out a portion. Of approximately 150,000 clones in the sample, 80% to 90% were seen once. Sequencing used peripheral blood, obtained on day 0 of AZD1222 vaccination. The receptors originated from an adult in good health.

The CDR3 bases are TGCGCCAGCAGCCACAACAGGGTTCTGTTTTTT. Protein: CASSHNRVLFF. V gene TRBV4-1 combines with J gene TRBJ2-2; perhaps TRBD1 as D (6 bases). Trimming took 3 bases from V and 14 from J, leaving 10 bases between them. The germline CDR1 and CDR2 sequences are MGHRA and YSYEKL. This CDR3 has 11 amino acids.

V is TRBV27 and J is TRBJ2-3, with TRBD2 as a possible D gene (6 bases). Deletions cut 6 bases from V and 5 bases from J, with 18 bases between. The CDR3 contains 15 residues. Germline loops: CDR1 MNHEY, CDR2 SMNVEV (reference sequence). The CDR3 protein is CASRPAVGGGDTQYF. CDR3 DNA: TGTGCCAGCAGGCCGGCGGTCGGGGGAGGAGATACGCAGTATTTT.